What follows are 5 T cell receptor beta chains derived from one specimen sequenced in a study of cytomegalovirus exposure and HLA in healthy donors. PCR primers comprised 60 Vbeta and 13 Jbeta primers. The assay was immunoSEQ multiplex PCR, and TCRdb's table has in-frame clones only and misses some. The sample has around 76,000 clones, 65% to 70% seen once. Sequenced: PBMCs. The receptor set was obtained from a man in his forties or fifties in good health and CMV-seropositive.

By share, this clone ranks as medium-sized. V gene TRBV4-1 combines with J gene TRBJ2-1, with 7 bases aligning to TRBD2. The CDR3 covers 17 residues. Trimming cost V 0 bases and J 3 bases; bases outside gene matches: 8. Germline-derived CDR1 and CDR2 are MGHRA and YSYEKL. Here the CDR3 DNA reads TGCGCCAGCAGCCAAGATCGTACTAGCGCCTTCTACAATGAGCAGTTCTTC. Its protein is CASSQDRTSAFYNEQFF.

The chain links TRBV9 to TRBJ1-1, with D maybe TRBD1 (6 bases). This CDR3 is 14 amino acids long. V lost 3 bases and J 2 bases, leaving 11 bases between the germline ends. Per the germline V gene, CDR1 is SGDLS and CDR2 is YYNGEE. DNA for the CDR3: TGTGCCAGCAGCGCGGGACACGGAAACACTGAAGCTTTCTTT. Amino acid sequence: CASSAGHGNTEAFF.

The chain is built from TRBV30 and TRBJ2-5; TRBD1 matches at 9 bases. In germline, CDR1 is GTSNPN, CDR2 SVGIG (reference sequence). V lost 1 base to trimming and J lost 1 base; unmatched junction nucleotides: 10. The CDR3 length is 17 residues. The DNA of the CDR3 is TGTGCCTGGAGTGGAGGGAACAGGGGGCCGAGCCAAGAGACCCAGTACTTC. Its translation: CAWSGGNRGPSQETQYF.

The chain recombines TRBV5-1 with TRBJ2-1, with 7 nucleotides matching TRBD1. The CDR3 consists of 14 residues. The V gene's germline CDR1 is SGHRS and CDR2 YFSETQ. V trimming: 3 bases; J trimming: 7 bases; junction bases outside the gene matches: 7. The CDR3 is CASSSGQEWNEQFF. The CDR3 nucleotides read TGCGCCAGCAGCTCTGGACAGGAATGGAATGAGCAGTTCTTC.

The chain uses TRBV11-3 and TRBJ1-1; 8 positions agree with TRBD1. Unmatched junction bases numbered 3, after V lost 5 bases and J lost 1 base. The CDR3 is 14 residues long. Germline CDR1 reads SGHNT; CDR2 reads YENEEA. The CDR3 sequence is CASSPGTGNTEAFF. For the CDR3, the DNA is TGTGCCAGCAGCCCCGGGACAGGGAACACTGAAGCTTTCTTT.